This T cell receptor (beta chain) was captured by sequencing in a study of CD8+CD57+ T cells in acquired aplastic anemia. Study information: Isolated CD4+ and CD8+ cells, once sorted, yielded DNA averaging around 3 ug. Study-level findings and limits: Controls did not differ significantly from patients in CD8+ Simpson's diversity. In common between the patients and the controls were around 29 CD8+ CDR3 sequences.

By share, this clonotype counts as medium-sized (0.01 to 0.1%). The antigen is not known. Per germline, CDR1 SGDLS and CDR2 YYNGEE. V lost 0 bases to trimming and J lost 1 base, with 11 bases between them. This CDR3 spans 15 amino acids. Template material for TCR beta VDJ and CDR3 profiling consisted of genomic DNA. MiXCR, run by TCRdb on the reads, gives a single entry per CDR3 protein. The sample includes more than 150,000 distinct CDR3 sequences, over 60% of them seen just once. This TCR was sampled from a human donor with severe aplastic anemia or a healthy control (not recorded which). Material: sorted CD4+, CD8+, or CD8+CD57+ T cells (not recorded which) from PBMCs. The V and J genes are TRBV9 and TRBJ2-7, with D perhaps TRBD1 or TRBD2 (6 bases each). CDR3: CASSVGQGTSYEQYF. In DNA, the CDR3 is TGTGCCAGCAGCGTAGGTCAGGGGACTTCCTACGAGCAGTACTTC.